What follows are 12 T cell receptor beta chains derived from one specimen sequenced in a study of T cells after yellow fever vaccination (dated by TCRdb to between 2019 and 2020). Library preparation used 5' RACE. TCRdb names Illumina HiSeq 2500 as the instrument used. TCRdb cleaned the public reads at Q25 with fastp, built clones with MiXCR and kept in-frame beta chains. Duplicate CDR3 protein sequences are folded into a single record with the most common DNA and genes. Counted in this sample were 500,000 to 700,000 distinct CDR3 sequences; 15% to 20% of them appeared once. The ten top clones hold around 15% of the sample. According to the study, the label for this sample's treatment or condition signals: live attenuated yellow fever vaccine strain. Specimen: PBMCs, collected 15 days after the yellow fever booster vaccination. These receptor sequences come from a man younger than 40 who received the YFV17D yellow fever vaccine.

The CDR3 loop reads CSAYGLAVYNEQFF. As DNA, the CDR3 is TGCAGTGCTTACGGACTAGCGGTCTACAATGAGCAGTTCTTC. The chain recombines TRBV20-1 with TRBJ2-1; the match to TRBD2 covers 10 bases. With 5 bases clipped from V and 3 bases from J, the junction kept 4 bases outside the gene matches. The germline V gene has CDR1 DFQATT and CDR2 SNEGSKA (reference sequence). The CDR3 totals 14 residues.

In its sample, this clonotype was seen many times. J is TRBJ1-2 and V is TRBV12-3 or TRBV12-4; 7 bases align to TRBD1. V was pared by 3 bases and J by 8 bases, with 6 bases of the junction left unmatched. The CDR3 extends over 13 amino acids. CDR3 sequence (DNA): TGTGCCAGCAGTTTCGCGCAGGGGGAAGGCTACACCTTC. Translation: CASSFAQGEGYTF.

The rearrangement uses TRBV5-1 and TRBJ2-7, with 7 bases identical to TRBD2. Trimming cost V 0 bases and J 6 bases; bases outside gene matches: 6. Germline loops: CDR1 SGHRS, CDR2 YFSETQ. CDR3 length: 14 amino acids. CDR3 region: CASSLARTGGEQYF. The CDR3 nucleotides are TGCGCCAGCAGCTTGGCTAGGACGGGAGGCGAGCAGTACTTC.

The chain employs TRBV20-1 and TRBJ2-7; no reliable D call. The length of the CDR3 is 13 residues. The germline V gene encodes CDR1 DFQATT and CDR2 SNEGSKA (reference sequence). Trimming pared 3 bases from V and 2 bases from J, leaving 11 bases between. The CDR3 loop is CSASWGLTYEQYF. The CDR3 DNA sequence: TGCAGTGCTAGCTGGGGTCTAACCTACGAGCAGTACTTC.

This clonotype has just a few counts. The CDR3 region has the DNA TGTGCCAGCAGCTTCTACTGGACAGGGGCAAGCACAGATACGCAGTATTTT. Translation gives CASSFYWTGASTDTQYF. This chain uses TRBV7-9 with TRBJ2-3; 9 bases align to TRBD1. Germline values: CDR1 SEHNR, CDR2 FQNEAQ (reference sequence). Losses at the gene ends were 3 bases for V and 0 bases for J; bases not matched to a gene: 7. The CDR3 has 17 residues.

The rearrangement links TRBV10-2 to TRBJ1-1, with D possibly matching TRBD1 (6 bases). Trimming removed 6 bases from V and 5 bases from J, with 16 bases in between. The CDR3 consists of 14 residues. Germline CDR1 reads WSHSY; CDR2 reads SAAADI. CDR3 residues: CASRGFTGKTEAFF. The CDR3, as DNA: TGCGCCAGCAGAGGTTTTACAGGGAAGACTGAAGCTTTCTTT.

V gene TRBV20-1 combines with J gene TRBJ2-3, with 10 bases aligning to TRBD2. The CDR3 extends over 15 amino acids. Germline values: CDR1 DFQATT, CDR2 SNEGSKA (reference sequence). V trimming: 6 bases; J trimming: 3 bases; junction bases outside the gene matches: 9. The CDR3 bases are TGCAGTGCCAATAAACTAGCGGGAAGTACAGATACGCAGTATTTT. This encodes CSANKLAGSTDTQYF.

The chain joins TRBV15 to TRBJ2-5, with 12 bases matching TRBD2. The CDR3 is made up of 17 amino acids. Germline CDR1 is LNHNV and CDR2 is YYDKDF (reference sequence). Unmatched junction bases numbered 10, after V lost 5 bases and J lost 3 bases. CDR3 sequence reads: CATSRGRLAGEEETQYF. CDR3 nucleotides: TGTGCCACCAGCCGAGGGAGACTAGCGGGGGAAGAAGAGACCCAGTACTTC. Variable domain in full (rest from reference TRBV15 and TRBJ2-5): DAMVIQNPRYQVTQFGKPVTLSCSQTLNHNVMYWYQQKSSQAPKLLFHYYDKDFNNEADTPDNFQSRRPNTSFCFLDIRSPGLGDTAMYLCATSRGRLAGEEETQYFGPGTRLLVL.

V and J are TRBV29-1 and TRBJ2-7, with 13 nucleotides matching TRBD2. Germline CDR1 is SQVTM and CDR2 is ANQGSEA. The length of the CDR3 is 12 residues. V trimming: 6 bases; J trimming: 6 bases; junction bases outside the gene matches: 2. CDR3 coding DNA: TGCAGCGTGGGGACTAGCGGGATCGAGCAGTACTTC. Its translation is CSVGTSGIEQYF.

The V and J genes are TRBV9 and TRBJ1-2; D uncertain. The germline V gene encodes CDR1 SGDLS and CDR2 YYNGEE. The V end was cut by 4 bases, the J end by 5 bases, with 18 bases between. The CDR3 contains 15 residues. The CDR3 DNA reads TGTGCCAGCAGCCCCCGGCCAAGGACGGGGTATGGCTACACCTTC. Residues: CASSPRPRTGYGYTF.

This clonotype was seen only a few times. The rearrangement links TRBV7-2 to TRBJ1-1; D call uncertain. The CDR3 consists of 13 residues. Germline lookup yields CDR1 SGHTA and CDR2 FQGNSA. V shed 5 bases and J shed 6 bases, with 13 bases lying between them. The chain's CDR3 is CASSGSRVSEAFF. The CDR3 DNA sequence: TGTGCCAGCAGCGGCTCCCGGGTATCTGAAGCTTTCTTT.

This clonotype was seen a few times. The chain has TRBV7-2 and TRBJ2-7, with D possibly TRBD1 on 6 matching bases. V was pared by 2 bases and J by 4 bases, with 15 bases between. This CDR3 contains 15 residues. CDR1 SGHTA and CDR2 FQGNSA come from the germline V gene. CDR3 loop: CASSLSGGLSYEQYF. CDR3 in DNA: TGTGCCAGCAGCTTAAGTGGGGGCCTCAGTTACGAGCAGTACTTC.